The 22 T cell receptor beta chains below come from one sample, sequenced in a study of patients and donors after allogeneic stem cell transplantation. TCRdb called the RT-PCR reads again in MiXCR, with one record for every CDR3 protein. The sample records roughly 880,000 distinct CDR3 sequences, around 17% being singletons. The sample consisted of blood, either unsorted or a sorted T cell fraction (not recorded which). The receptor set was obtained from a human donor who was either an allogeneic HSCT recipient or a stem cell or donor lymphocyte infusion donor (not recorded which). It is not recorded whose cells these are; they may come from a transplant donor.

This clonotype appeared many times. The chain is built from TRBV12-3 or TRBV12-4 and TRBJ2-1; the D gene is possibly TRBD2 (6 bases). The CDR3 extends over 14 amino acids. V was pared by 4 bases and J by 5 bases, with 12 bases between. The CDR3: CASSSFGGNNEQFF. The CDR3 DNA is TGTGCCAGCAGTTCCTTTGGGGGGAACAATGAGCAGTTCTTC.

The rearrangement uses TRBV9 and TRBJ2-1; D not certain. The CDR3 runs 15 residues. Trimming pared 0 bases from V and 7 bases from J, leaving 14 bases between. Germline values: CDR1 SGDLS, CDR2 YYNGEE. CDR3 region: CASSVDYFGRNEQFF. The CDR3 nucleotides read TGTGCCAGCAGCGTAGACTATTTTGGACGGAATGAGCAGTTCTTC. The entire variable domain, with the rest obtained from reference TRBV9 and TRBJ2-1, is as follows: DSGVTQTPKHLITATGQRVTLRCSPRSGDLSVYWYQQSLDQGLQFLIQYYNGEERAKGNILERFSAQQFPDLHSELNLSSLELGDSALYFCASSVDYFGRNEQFFGPGTRLTVL.

The chain couples TRBV9 to TRBJ2-1; D remains unclear. The CDR3 is 15 amino acids. Trimming removed 0 bases at V and 4 bases at J, with 11 bases between. CDR1 SGDLS and CDR2 YYNGEE come from the germline V gene. The CDR3 bases are TGTGCCAGCAGCGTAGGGCGCGAGACATACAATGAGCAGTTCTTC. It specifies CASSVGRETYNEQFF.

This CDR3 reads CASSSSGTVNNSPLHF. CDR3 coding DNA: TGTGCCAGCAGCTCATCCGGGACAGTAAACAATTCACCCCTCCACTTT. This chain uses TRBV7-2 with TRBJ1-6; 7 nucleotides line up with TRBD1. V shed 4 bases, J shed 7 bases, and the junction held 10 bases outside the gene matches. The CDR3 runs 16 residues. Germline V gene sequence: CDR1 SGHTA, CDR2 FQGNSA.

This clonotype was seen more than once but under ten times. The chain has TRBV5-1 and TRBJ1-1; D not resolved. Germline V lookup: CDR1 SGHRS, CDR2 YFSETQ. With 3 bases removed from V and 1 base from J, the gap between germline ends came to 16 bases. The CDR3 spans 16 residues. The CDR3 here is CASSSKSLMGNTEAFF. The CDR3 nucleotides are TGCGCCAGCAGCTCTAAGTCCCTGATGGGGAACACTGAAGCTTTCTTT.

The chain carries TRBV5-1 and TRBJ2-3; D gene unclear. The germline V gene has CDR1 SGHRS and CDR2 YFSETQ. The CDR3 has 15 amino acids. V lost 1 base and J lost 2, with 11 bases in between. CDR3 protein: CASSLHGGLTDTQYF. The CDR3 bases are TGCGCCAGCAGCTTGCATGGCGGCCTCACAGATACGCAGTATTTT.

This clonotype has more than one count but fewer than ten. J is TRBJ1-5 and V is TRBV19; D is possibly TRBD1 (6 bases). The CDR3 sequence is 14 residues long. Looked up from germline, CDR1 is LNHDA and CDR2 is SQIVND (reference sequence). Trimming removed 2 bases from V and 15 bases from J, with 20 bases in between. The CDR3: CASSITGRMHPTHF. CDR3 nucleotide sequence: TGTGCCAGTAGTATAACAGGGAGGATGCACCCCACGCATTTT.

The chain carries TRBV7-2 and TRBJ1-4, with D tentatively TRBD1 (6 bases). V was pared by 7 bases and J by 7 bases, with 19 bases between. The length of the CDR3 is 15 residues. Looked up from germline, CDR1 is SGHTA and CDR2 is FQGNSA. The CDR3 sequence is CASNRGGSRGEKLFF. The DNA for the CDR3 is TGTGCCAGCAACCGAGGGGGGAGTCGGGGTGAAAAACTGTTTTTT.

In this sample, this clonotype turned up many times. The chain employs TRBV5-1 and TRBJ1-6; 9 nucleotides agree with TRBD1. V shed 4 bases and J 9 bases; nucleotides not matched to a gene: 2. The germline gives CDR1 SGHRS, CDR2 YFSETQ. This CDR3 has 13 residues. CDR3 amino acids: CASSGTGTSPLHF. The CDR3 region has the DNA TGCGCCAGCAGCGGGACAGGGACTTCACCCCTCCACTTT.

In its sample, this clonotype was seen a few times. The chain recombines TRBV12-3 or TRBV12-4 with TRBJ2-3; 12 nucleotides align to TRBD2. V lost 5 bases, J lost 4 bases, and 4 bases stayed unmatched. CDR3 length equals 15 residues. As DNA, the CDR3 is TGTGCCAGCAGTCGACTAGCGGGAGATCCAGATACGCAGTATTTT. Encoded protein: CASSRLAGDPDTQYF.

The rearrangement links TRBV7-8 to TRBJ2-5; maybe TRBD2 (6 bases). V lost 4 bases to trimming and J lost 5 bases, with 17 bases between them. The germline V gene has CDR1 SGHVS and CDR2 FQNEAQ. The CDR3 is 15 residues long. The DNA for the CDR3 is TGTGCCAGCAGCTCCACGGAGACTAGTCTGGAGACCCAGTACTTC. Translating it yields CASSSTETSLETQYF.

This clonotype has more than one count but fewer than ten. This rearrangement joins TRBV5-4 to TRBJ2-3; D is perhaps TRBD2 (6 bases). Trimming removed 2 bases at V and 6 bases at J, with 10 bases between. The CDR3 runs to 13 residues. In germline, CDR1 is SGHNT, CDR2 YYREEE (reference sequence). The CDR3 protein is CASSFGGRDTQYF. The CDR3 DNA reads TGTGCCAGCAGCTTCGGAGGGCGGGATACGCAGTATTTT.

The V gene is TRBV20-1, the J gene TRBJ2-2; the match to TRBD2 covers 10 bases. CDR1 is DFQATT, CDR2 SNEGSKA, per germline (reference sequence). This CDR3 contains 15 residues. The trim removed 7 bases at V and 4 bases at J, leaving 9 bases unmatched. The CDR3 reads CSVKPSGGVTGELFF. The CDR3 DNA reads TGCAGTGTCAAGCCTAGCGGGGGAGTCACCGGGGAGCTGTTTTTT.

The genes are TRBV11-2 and TRBJ2-2; 7 positions match TRBD2. The V gene end was trimmed by 7 bases and the J gene end by 8 bases; junction bases not matched to a gene: 13. The CDR3 consists of 15 residues. Germline V gives CDR1 SGHAT, CDR2 FQNNGV. The CDR3 is CASTPPSGSPGELFF. The CDR3 DNA reads as TGTGCCAGCACACCGCCTAGCGGCTCCCCTGGGGAGCTGTTTTTT. Full variable domain (rest looked up from reference TRBV11-2 and TRBJ2-2): EAGVAQSPRYKIIEKRQSVAFWCNPISGHATLYWYQQILGQGPKLLIQFQNNGVVDDSQLPKDRFSAERLKGVDSTLKIQPAKLEDSAVYLCASTPPSGSPGELFFGEGSRLTVL.

The chain joins TRBV2 to TRBJ1-1; 7 bases are shared with TRBD1. V lost 4 bases and J lost 2; bases outside the gene matches: 7. The CDR3 sequence is 15 residues long. Germline V gives CDR1 SNHLY, CDR2 FYNNEI. The CDR3 bases are TGTGCCAGCAGTGGACGACAGGGTCGAAACACTGAAGCTTTCTTT. This encodes CASSGRQGRNTEAFF.

V and J are TRBV3-1 and TRBJ2-7, with 10 bases identical to TRBD2. V trimming: 0 bases; J trimming: 4 bases; junction bases outside the gene matches: 3. This CDR3 is built from 15 residues. Looked up from germline, CDR1 is LGHDT and CDR2 is YNNKEL (reference sequence). CDR3 sequence: CASSQDEREGYEQYF. The CDR3 coding sequence is TGTGCCAGCAGCCAAGATGAGCGGGAGGGGTACGAGCAGTACTTC.

This clonotype has only a few counts. The chain uses TRBV7-2 and TRBJ1-6; 10 bases are a match to TRBD1. Germline V gene data show CDR1 as SGHTA and CDR2 as FQGNSA. Trimming took 0 bases from V and 5 from J; bases not matched to a gene: 13. This CDR3 has 20 residues. CDR3: CASSLARGTGDGINNSPLHF. CDR3 sequence (DNA): TGTGCCAGCAGCTTAGCCCGAGGGACAGGGGACGGCATAAATAATTCACCCCTCCACTTT.

The genes are TRBV3-1 and TRBJ2-1; D unclear. The CDR3 length is 14 residues. Trimming took 7 bases from V and 5 from J, leaving 15 bases between them. Germline lookup yields CDR1 LGHDT and CDR2 YNNKEL (reference sequence). The chain's CDR3 is CASTPRSKNNEQFF. The CDR3 DNA reads TGTGCCAGCACCCCCCGGTCGAAAAACAATGAGCAGTTCTTC.

The V call is TRBV7-8, the J call TRBJ1-1, with unresolved D. Looked up from germline, CDR1 is SGHVS and CDR2 is FQNEAQ. This CDR3 comprises 17 residues. The germline V and J ends were trimmed by 1 base and 2 bases, with 17 bases remaining between them. CDR3 sequence (DNA): TGTGCCAGCAGCTTAGAGCCGCGTATGAAGGGAAACACTGAAGCTTTCTTT. It translates to CASSLEPRMKGNTEAFF.

This clonotype was counted a few times. The gene calls are TRBV4-2 and TRBJ2-7; no firm D call. Trimming stripped 0 bases from V and 2 bases from J, with 8 bases between. The CDR3 is 14 residues long. Looked up from germline, CDR1 is LGHNA and CDR2 is YNFKEQ. This CDR3 is CASSQDRAAYEQYF. The CDR3 DNA follows: TGTGCCAGCAGCCAAGATAGGGCAGCCTACGAGCAGTACTTC.

This clonotype was counted only a few times. The CDR3 nucleotides are TGTGCCAGCACGCGGGACACCGCCTACAATGAGCAGTTCTTC. Its protein is CASTRDTAYNEQFF. The genes are TRBV12-3 or TRBV12-4 and TRBJ2-1; either TRBD1 or TRBD2 may fit D (6 bases each). Trimming removed 7 bases at V and 2 bases at J, with 12 bases between. The CDR3 is 14 amino acids.

This clonotype was recorded at least ten times. The chain recombines TRBV24-1 with TRBJ2-4; tentatively, D is TRBD1 or TRBD2 (5 bases each). The germline V gene has CDR1 KGHDR and CDR2 SFDVKD. The V and J ends lost 3 bases and 9 bases respectively, with 11 bases between them. CDR3 length equals 13 residues. The CDR3 sequence: CATSDEGRRIQYF. For the CDR3, the DNA is TGTGCCACCAGTGATGAGGGACGTCGCATTCAGTACTTC.